The 27 T cell receptor beta chains reported below all come from one sample, sequenced in a study of CD8 T cells in Susac syndrome. Reverse transcription used about 0.45 to 1 ug RNA and random hexamers. TCRdb independently ran MiXCR on the immunoSEQ multiplex PCR reads; one entry per CDR3 protein. The data hold fewer than 300,000 distinct CDR3 sequences, with approximately 81% observed a single time. The specimen sequenced was CD8+ T cells from PBMCs. Receptor source: a human donor with multiple sclerosis.

This chain joins TRBV7-9 and TRBJ1-2, with D unresolved. Trimming took off 4 bases at V and 8 bases at J, with 14 bases between the two ends. From germline, CDR1 is SEHNR and CDR2 FQNEAQ (reference sequence). CDR3 size: 13 residues. CDR3 DNA sequence: TGTGCCAGCAGCTATCGAGAGGGTCGCGGCTACACCTTC. As protein: CASSYREGRGYTF.

This clonotype was found a few times. The chain has TRBV13 and TRBJ2-1; D is perhaps TRBD2 (5 bases). Germline CDR1 PRHDT, CDR2 FYEKMQ (reference sequence). Trimming took off 3 bases at V and 6 bases at J, with 9 bases between the two ends. The CDR3 totals 13 residues. The CDR3 coding sequence is TGTGCCAGCAGCTTTCGAGGAGGCAATGAGCAGTTCTTC. Protein: CASSFRGGNEQFF. The full variable domain, in which reference TRBV13 and TRBJ2-1 provide the parts outside the CDR3, is AAGVIQSPRHLIKEKRETATLKCYPIPRHDTVYWYQQGPGQDPQFLISFYEKMQSDKGSIPDRFSAQQFSDYHSELNMSSLELGDSALYFCASSFRGGNEQFFGPGTRLTVL.

This rearrangement joins TRBV6-6 to TRBJ2-1; weak D call: TRBD2 (6 bases). Germline assignment: CDR1 MNHNY and CDR2 SVGAGI (reference sequence). This CDR3 is built from 16 residues. Trimming left V 4 bases short and J 4 bases short, with 17 bases between. The CDR3 coding sequence is TGTGCCAGCAGTTCCCTCTCCGCGGGACCTTACAATGAGCAGTTCTTC. It encodes CASSSLSAGPYNEQFF.

V is TRBV27 and J is TRBJ2-4, with D perhaps given as TRBD1 or TRBD2 (5 bases each). Germline V gives CDR1 MNHEY, CDR2 SMNVEV (reference sequence). The CDR3 spans 11 residues. Trimming pared 3 bases from V and 12 bases from J, leaving 9 bases between. CDR3 in amino acids: CASSFGTDQYF. CDR3 coding DNA: TGTGCCAGCAGTTTCGGGACGGATCAGTACTTC.

Of note for this clonotype: At one boundary the junction diverges from the germline segment, which might be a read error. The V and J genes are TRBV12-3 or TRBV12-4 and TRBJ2-1; D possibly corresponds to TRBD1 (5 bases). The CDR3 runs to 11 residues. The CDR3 nucleotides are TGTGCCAGCAGTCCCGGACAAGCCCCCGCCTTC. This codes for CASSPGQAPAF.

The chain carries TRBV21-1 and TRBJ1-1; the table gives TRBD1 as D, unverified against the DNA. TRBV21-1 is marked as a pseudogene. This CDR3 contains 14 residues. CDR3 nucleotide sequence: TGTGCCAGCAGCAAACACAGGGGATCGACTGAAGCTTTCTTT. It codes for CASSKHRGSTEAFF.

This clonotype has more than one count but fewer than ten. J is TRBJ1-6 and V is TRBV27; D unresolved. The ends were cut back, 3 bases at V and 8 bases at J, with 5 bases in the middle. CDR1 MNHEY and CDR2 SMNVEV come from the germline V gene (reference sequence). The CDR3 contains 12 residues. The CDR3 protein is CASSFGDSPLHF. The CDR3 nucleotides are TGTGCCAGCAGTTTTGGGGATTCACCCCTCCACTTT.

The CDR3 sequence: CAPVAEANTQYF. In DNA, the CDR3 is TGTGCCCCAGTAGCGGAAGCCAATACGCAGTATTTT. V usage is TRBV2 and J usage is TRBJ2-3, with D possibly being TRBD2 (6 bases). Trimming pared 11 bases from V and 7 bases from J, leaving 16 bases between. Germline V gives CDR1 SNHLY, CDR2 FYNNEI. This CDR3 comprises 12 residues.

The genes are TRBV7-9 and TRBJ2-1; weak D call: TRBD1 (7 bases). The CDR3 length is 16 residues. Trimming stripped 5 bases from V and 0 bases from J, with 14 bases between. Looked up from germline, CDR1 is SEHNR and CDR2 is FQNEAQ (reference sequence). This CDR3 is CASSGYRGGSYNEQFF. The CDR3, as DNA: TGTGCCAGCAGCGGATACAGGGGAGGCTCCTACAATGAGCAGTTCTTC.

This chain connects TRBV18 to TRBJ2-1; 8 bases line up with TRBD2. The V gene's germline CDR1 is KGHSH and CDR2 LQKENI. After removal of 3 bases from V and 6 bases from J, the junction contained 4 bases not matched to a gene. The CDR3 contains 14 residues. The CDR3 protein is CASSPLGGGNEQFF. CDR3 coding DNA: TGTGCCAGCTCACCCCTCGGGGGGGGCAATGAGCAGTTCTTC.

The genes are TRBV13 and TRBJ2-5, with 11 bases aligning to TRBD2. The V gene end was trimmed by 4 bases and the J gene end by 6 bases; junction bases not matched to a gene: 7. CDR1 PRHDT and CDR2 FYEKMQ come from the germline V gene (reference sequence). The CDR3 has 15 residues. The chain's CDR3 is CASSSRTSGWKTQYF. The CDR3, as DNA: TGTGCCAGCAGCTCGCGGACTAGCGGGTGGAAGACCCAGTACTTC.

J is TRBJ2-3 and V is TRBV7-9; tentative D call: TRBD1 (5 bases). The CDR3 loop spans 14 amino acids. Looked up from germline, CDR1 is SEHNR and CDR2 is FQNEAQ (reference sequence). V was cut by 0 bases and J by 6 bases, with 10 bases left in between. The DNA for the CDR3 is TGTGCCAGCAGCTTAGCCGCAGGGTCGGATACGCAGTATTTT. Protein: CASSLAAGSDTQYF.

The chain has TRBV13 and TRBJ1-2; TRBD1 is a possible D gene (5 bases). V lost 3 bases and J lost 9, with 11 bases in between. Germline V gene sequence: CDR1 PRHDT, CDR2 FYEKMQ (reference sequence). This CDR3 is 12 amino acids long. The CDR3 coding sequence is TGTGCCAGCAGCTTCCCAGGGAAGAGCTACACCTTC. Amino acids: CASSFPGKSYTF. Looking up the rest from reference TRBV13 and TRBJ1-2 gives the full variable domain: AAGVIQSPRHLIKEKRETATLKCYPIPRHDTVYWYQQGPGQDPQFLISFYEKMQSDKGSIPDRFSAQQFSDYHSELNMSSLELGDSALYFCASSFPGKSYTFGSGTRLTVV.

This clonotype was observed a handful of times. V and J are TRBV2 and TRBJ2-5, with D hard to call. Germline V gene sequence: CDR1 SNHLY, CDR2 FYNNEI. The CDR3 is 14 residues long. V shed 6 bases and J shed 5 bases, with 16 bases lying between them. The CDR3 nucleotides read TGTGCCAGCAGCGCCAAATTCTACGGGGAGACCCAGTACTTC. It yields the protein CASSAKFYGETQYF.

This clonotype has more than one count but fewer than ten. This sequence joins TRBV13 and TRBJ2-7; 8 nucleotides line up with TRBD2. With 2 bases clipped from V and 3 bases from J, the junction kept 6 bases outside the gene matches. In germline, CDR1 is PRHDT, CDR2 FYEKMQ (reference sequence). The CDR3 is 15 amino acids. The DNA for the CDR3 is TGTGCCAGCAGCTTAACGGGACTAGGCCACTACGAGCAGTACTTC. Encoded protein: CASSLTGLGHYEQYF.

The CDR3 coding sequence is TGCAGTGCTAGAGATCCCAGGGCAGAAGCTTTCTTT. It yields the protein CSARDPRAEAFF. V gene TRBV20-1 combines with J gene TRBJ1-1, with D possibly TRBD1 on 5 matching bases. Trimming stripped 0 bases from V and 8 bases from J, with 10 bases between. The CDR3 spans 12 residues. Germline CDR1 DFQATT, CDR2 SNEGSKA (reference sequence).

This sequence joins TRBV27 and TRBJ1-5; D gene ambiguous. Germline CDR1 is MNHEY and CDR2 is SMNVEV (reference sequence). The CDR3 runs to 14 residues. The V end lost 6 bases, the J end lost 4 bases, and 13 bases lay between the germline ends. CDR3 sequence: CASRPSGLNQPQHF. CDR3 nucleotide sequence: TGTGCCAGCAGACCGTCAGGCTTAAATCAGCCCCAGCATTTT.

The chain couples TRBV12-5 to TRBJ1-1, with D tentatively TRBD1 (6 bases). The CDR3 length is 14 residues. The germline CDR1 and CDR2 sequences are LGHNT and FRNRAP. With 5 bases removed from V and 3 bases from J, the gap between germline ends came to 13 bases. The CDR3 nucleotides are TGTGCTAGTGGTCGCCGGGACACTTACACTGAAGCTTTCTTT. This codes for CASGRRDTYTEAFF.

This chain links TRBV27 with TRBJ2-4, with TRBD2 matching over 8 bases. The length of the CDR3 is 14 residues. Trimming removed 6 bases from V and 9 bases from J; junction bases left unmatched: 10. The germline V gene has CDR1 MNHEY and CDR2 SMNVEV (reference sequence). CDR3 loop: CASSRSSGKGIQYF. The CDR3 bases are TGTGCCAGCAGCCGGAGTAGCGGGAAGGGCATTCAGTACTTC.

The rearrangement joins TRBV5-1 to TRBJ1-2; D is unresolved. The length of the CDR3 is 13 residues. CDR1 and CDR2 from the germline V gene are SGHRS and YFSETQ. V was shortened by 2 bases and J by 3 bases, with 8 bases between the two germline ends. DNA for the CDR3: TGCGCCAGCAGCTTCAACAGCTACTATGGCTACACCTTC. Translated, it gives CASSFNSYYGYTF.

Only a few counts were recorded for this clonotype. The rearrangement joins TRBV12-3 or TRBV12-4 to TRBJ2-2; D uncertain. The CDR3 totals 10 residues. The V gene lost 8 bases and the J gene lost 7 bases, with 5 bases spanning the gap. The CDR3 DNA reads TGTGCCAGCTCGGACGGGGAGCTGTTTTTT. It encodes CASSDGELFF.

The DNA of the CDR3 is TGTGCCAGCAGAGGAGGTTACACCGGGGAGCTGTTTTTT. Protein product: CASRGGYTGELFF. This chain links TRBV27 with TRBJ2-2, with a tentative D call TRBD2 (5 bases). This CDR3 comprises 13 residues. V lost 6 bases and J lost 3, with 8 bases in between. Germline CDR1 reads MNHEY; CDR2 reads SMNVEV (reference sequence).

This clonotype was counted a single time. V usage is TRBV4-1 and J usage is TRBJ2-7, with D hard to call. This CDR3 contains 13 residues. Per the germline V gene, CDR1 is MGHRA and CDR2 is YSYEKL. V gave up 0 bases and J gave up 5 bases, with 8 bases separating them. CDR3 sequence: CASSQDNMDEQYF. The CDR3, as DNA: TGCGCCAGCAGCCAAGATAACATGGACGAGCAGTACTTC.

This clonotype appeared a single time. The chain recombines TRBV6-5 with TRBJ2-2; 15 nucleotides align to TRBD2. V lost 3 bases and J lost 3; bases outside the gene matches: 8. Germline loops: CDR1 MNHEY, CDR2 SVGAGI. This CDR3 has 19 amino acids. CDR3 sequence (DNA): TGTGCCAGCAGTTATTACGGACTAGCGGGAGGGCCGGACACCGGGGAGCTGTTTTTT. Amino acid sequence: CASSYYGLAGGPDTGELFF.

This clonotype was counted once. The DNA for the CDR3 is TGTGCCAGCAGCCAAGAAGTAAGGAATGAGCAGTTCTTC. It is translated as CASSQEVRNEQFF. The V and J genes are TRBV3-1 and TRBJ2-1; D call uncertain. CDR3 size: 13 residues. V dropped 0 bases and J dropped 7 bases, with 7 bases sitting between them. Germline V CDR1 and CDR2: LGHDT, YNNKEL (reference sequence).

This clonotype was found once. Its ends do not fully match the called genes, so a read error is possible. This sequence joins TRBV28 and TRBJ2-5; tentatively, D is TRBD1 (5 bases). Looked up from germline, CDR1 is MDHEN and CDR2 is SYDVKM. The CDR3 is 15 amino acids. CDR3 nucleotides: TGTGCCAGCACCCGTGGGGCTCTTGCACAAGAGGCCCAGTACTTC. As protein: CASTRGALAQEAQYF. The variable domain in full, with the rest retrieved from reference TRBV28 and TRBJ2-5, is DVKVTQSSRYLVKRTGEKVFLECVQDMDHENMFWYRQDPGLGLRLIYFSYDVKMKEKGDIPEGYSVSREKKERFSLILESASTNQTSMYLCASTRGALAQEAQYFGPGTRLLVL.

V and J are TRBV3-1 and TRBJ2-7; 8 nucleotides match TRBD2. Germline lookup yields CDR1 LGHDT and CDR2 YNNKEL (reference sequence). The CDR3 spans 15 residues. V was clipped by 4 bases and J by 0 bases; unmatched bases: 5. The CDR3 DNA is TGTGCCAGCAGCCCGGTAGCGGGGAGCTCCTACGAGCAGTACTTC. This gives the protein CASSPVAGSSYEQYF.